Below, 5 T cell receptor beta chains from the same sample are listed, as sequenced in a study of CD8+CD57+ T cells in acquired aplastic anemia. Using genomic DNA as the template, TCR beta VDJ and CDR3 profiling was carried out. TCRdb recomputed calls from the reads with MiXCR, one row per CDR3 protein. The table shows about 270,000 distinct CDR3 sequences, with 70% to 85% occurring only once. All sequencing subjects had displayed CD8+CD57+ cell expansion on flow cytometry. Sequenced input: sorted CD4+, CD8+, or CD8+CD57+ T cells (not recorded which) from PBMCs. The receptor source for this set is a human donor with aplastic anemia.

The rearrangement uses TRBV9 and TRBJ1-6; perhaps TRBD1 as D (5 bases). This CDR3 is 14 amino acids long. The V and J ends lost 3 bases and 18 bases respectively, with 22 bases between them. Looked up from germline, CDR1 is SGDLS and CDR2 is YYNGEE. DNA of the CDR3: TGTGCCAGCAGCGCCGGGACGGGCAAAATACACACCCACTTT. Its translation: CASSAGTGKIHTHF.

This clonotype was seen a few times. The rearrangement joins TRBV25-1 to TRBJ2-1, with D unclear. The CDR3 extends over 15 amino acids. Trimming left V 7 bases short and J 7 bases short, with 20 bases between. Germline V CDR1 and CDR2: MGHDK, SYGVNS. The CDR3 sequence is CASMWSGSPYNEQFF. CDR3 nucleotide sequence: TGTGCCAGCATGTGGTCAGGCTCCCCTTATAATGAGCAGTTCTTC.

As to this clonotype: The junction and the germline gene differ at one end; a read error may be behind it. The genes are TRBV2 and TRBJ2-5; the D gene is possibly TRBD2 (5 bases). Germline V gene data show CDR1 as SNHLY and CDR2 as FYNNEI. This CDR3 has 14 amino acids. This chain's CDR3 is CATSEGNSKETQHF. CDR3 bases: TGTGCCACCAGTGAGGGCAATAGCAAAGAGACCCAGCACTTC.

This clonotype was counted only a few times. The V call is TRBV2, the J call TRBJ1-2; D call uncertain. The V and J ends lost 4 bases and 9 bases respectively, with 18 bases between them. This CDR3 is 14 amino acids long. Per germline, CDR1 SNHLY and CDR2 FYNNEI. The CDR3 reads CASSALEDVGSYTF. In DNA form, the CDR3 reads TGTGCCAGCAGTGCTTTGGAGGACGTCGGGAGCTACACCTTC.

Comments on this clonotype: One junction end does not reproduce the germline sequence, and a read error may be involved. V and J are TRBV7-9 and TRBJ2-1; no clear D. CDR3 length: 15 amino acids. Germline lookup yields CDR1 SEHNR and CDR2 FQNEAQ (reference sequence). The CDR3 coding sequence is TGTGCCAGTAGTATAGCTGGCAGCGCCTACAATAAGCAGTTCTTC. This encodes CASSIAGSAYNKQFF.